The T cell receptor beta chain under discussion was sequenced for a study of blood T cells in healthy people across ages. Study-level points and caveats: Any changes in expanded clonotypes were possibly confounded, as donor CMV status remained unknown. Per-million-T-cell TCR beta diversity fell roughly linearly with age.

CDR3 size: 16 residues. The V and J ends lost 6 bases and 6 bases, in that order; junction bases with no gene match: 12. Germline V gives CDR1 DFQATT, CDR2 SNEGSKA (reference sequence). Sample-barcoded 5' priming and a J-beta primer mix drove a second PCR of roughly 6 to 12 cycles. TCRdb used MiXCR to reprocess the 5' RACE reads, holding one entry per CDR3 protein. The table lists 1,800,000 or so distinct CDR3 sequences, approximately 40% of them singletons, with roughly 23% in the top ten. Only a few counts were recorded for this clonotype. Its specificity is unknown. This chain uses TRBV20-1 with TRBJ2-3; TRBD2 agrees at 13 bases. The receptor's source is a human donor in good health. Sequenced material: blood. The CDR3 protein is CSAPPTSGGVADTQYF. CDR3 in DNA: TGCAGTGCCCCCCCCACTAGCGGGGGGGTAGCGGATACGCAGTATTTT.